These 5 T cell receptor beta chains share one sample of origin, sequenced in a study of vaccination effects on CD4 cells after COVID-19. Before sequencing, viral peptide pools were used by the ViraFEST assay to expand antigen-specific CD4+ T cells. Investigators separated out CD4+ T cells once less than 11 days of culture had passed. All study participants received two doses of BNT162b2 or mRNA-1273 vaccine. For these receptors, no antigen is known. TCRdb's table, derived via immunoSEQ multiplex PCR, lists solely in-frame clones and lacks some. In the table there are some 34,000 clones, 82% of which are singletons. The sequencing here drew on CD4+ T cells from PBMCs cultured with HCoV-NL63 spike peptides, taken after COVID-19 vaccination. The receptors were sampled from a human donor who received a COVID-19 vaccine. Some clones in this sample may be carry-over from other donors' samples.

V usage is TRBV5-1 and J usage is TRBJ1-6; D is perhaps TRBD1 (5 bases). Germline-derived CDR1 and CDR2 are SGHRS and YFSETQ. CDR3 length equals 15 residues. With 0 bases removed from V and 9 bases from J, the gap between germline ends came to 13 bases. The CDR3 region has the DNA TGCGCCAGCAGCTTGGCCGGGGGTAGTTTTTCACCCCTCCACTTT. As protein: CASSLAGGSFSPLHF.

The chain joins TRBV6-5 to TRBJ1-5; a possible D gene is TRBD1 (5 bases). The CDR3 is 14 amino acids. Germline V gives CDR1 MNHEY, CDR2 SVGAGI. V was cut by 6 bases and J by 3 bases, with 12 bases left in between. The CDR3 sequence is CASRLRGANQPQHF. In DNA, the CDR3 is TGTGCCAGCAGGCTACGGGGCGCCAATCAGCCCCAGCATTTT.

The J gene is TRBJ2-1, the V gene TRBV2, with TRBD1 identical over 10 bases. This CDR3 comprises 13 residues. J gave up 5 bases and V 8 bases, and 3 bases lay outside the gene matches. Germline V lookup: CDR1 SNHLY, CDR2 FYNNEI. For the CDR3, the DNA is TGTGCCAGCGCCGGGACAGGGGACAATGAGCAGTTCTTC. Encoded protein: CASAGTGDNEQFF.

CDR3 DNA sequence: TGTGCCAGTAGTATCCCCACAGGGGCAACTAATGAAAAACTGTTTTTT. It is translated as CASSIPTGATNEKLFF. The J gene is TRBJ1-4, the V gene TRBV19; 7 positions agree with TRBD1. The CDR3 has 16 residues. Germline values: CDR1 LNHDA, CDR2 SQIVND (reference sequence). The V gene end was trimmed by 3 bases and the J gene end by 0 bases; junction bases not matched to a gene: 4.

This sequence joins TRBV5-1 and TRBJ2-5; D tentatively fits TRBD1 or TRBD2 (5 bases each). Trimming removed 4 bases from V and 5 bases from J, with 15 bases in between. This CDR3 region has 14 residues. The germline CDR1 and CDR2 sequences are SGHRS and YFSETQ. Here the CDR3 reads CASSGGRGEETQYF. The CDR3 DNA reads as TGCGCCAGCAGCGGGGGACGGGGAGAGGAGACCCAGTACTTC. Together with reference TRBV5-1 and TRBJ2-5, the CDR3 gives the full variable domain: KAGVTQTPRYLIKTRGQQVTLSCSPISGHRSVSWYQQTPGQGLQFLFEYFSETQRNKGNFPGRFSGRQFSNSRSEMNVSTLELGDSALYLCASSGGRGEETQYFGPGTRLLVL.